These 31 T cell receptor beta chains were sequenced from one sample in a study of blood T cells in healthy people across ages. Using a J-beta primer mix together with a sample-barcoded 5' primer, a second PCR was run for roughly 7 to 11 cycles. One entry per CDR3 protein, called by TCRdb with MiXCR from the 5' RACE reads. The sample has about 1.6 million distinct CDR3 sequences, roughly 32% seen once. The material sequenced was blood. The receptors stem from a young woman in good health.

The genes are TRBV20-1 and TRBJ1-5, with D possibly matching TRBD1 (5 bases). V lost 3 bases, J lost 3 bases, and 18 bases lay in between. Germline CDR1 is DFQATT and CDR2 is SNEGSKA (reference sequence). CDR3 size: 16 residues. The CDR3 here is CSARLQEARDNQPQHF. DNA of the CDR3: TGCAGTGCTAGGCTACAGGAGGCGCGGGACAATCAGCCCCAGCATTTT.

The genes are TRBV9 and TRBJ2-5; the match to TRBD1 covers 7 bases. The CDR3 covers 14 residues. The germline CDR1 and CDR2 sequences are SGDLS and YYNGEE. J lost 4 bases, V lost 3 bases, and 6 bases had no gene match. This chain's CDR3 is CASSEQGSRETQYF. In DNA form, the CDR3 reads TGTGCCAGCAGCGAACAGGGGAGCCGAGAGACCCAGTACTTC.

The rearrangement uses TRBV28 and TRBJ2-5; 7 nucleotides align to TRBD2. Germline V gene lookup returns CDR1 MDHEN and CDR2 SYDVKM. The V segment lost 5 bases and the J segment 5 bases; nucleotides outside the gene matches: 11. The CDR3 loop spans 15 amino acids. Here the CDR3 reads CASSKAGLGVETQYF. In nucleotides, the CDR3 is TGTGCCAGCAGTAAAGCGGGGTTGGGGGTGGAGACCCAGTACTTC.

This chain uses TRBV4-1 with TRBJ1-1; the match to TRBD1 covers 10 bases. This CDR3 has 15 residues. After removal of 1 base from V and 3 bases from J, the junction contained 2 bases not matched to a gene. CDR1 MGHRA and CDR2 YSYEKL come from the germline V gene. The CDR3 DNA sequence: TGCGCCAGCAGCCAAGGACAGGGGGCGGACACTGAAGCTTTCTTT. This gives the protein CASSQGQGADTEAFF.

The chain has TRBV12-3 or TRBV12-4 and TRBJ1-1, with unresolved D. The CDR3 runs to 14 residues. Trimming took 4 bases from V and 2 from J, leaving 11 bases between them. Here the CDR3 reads CASSSVDKNTEAFF. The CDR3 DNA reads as TGTGCCAGCAGTTCCGTCGACAAAAACACTGAAGCTTTCTTT.

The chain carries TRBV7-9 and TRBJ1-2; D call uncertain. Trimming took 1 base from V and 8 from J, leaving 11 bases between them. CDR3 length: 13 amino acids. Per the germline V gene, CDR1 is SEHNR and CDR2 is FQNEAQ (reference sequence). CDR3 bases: TGTGCCAGCAGCTTAGTCCCAGATGGAGGCTACACCTTC. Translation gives CASSLVPDGGYTF.

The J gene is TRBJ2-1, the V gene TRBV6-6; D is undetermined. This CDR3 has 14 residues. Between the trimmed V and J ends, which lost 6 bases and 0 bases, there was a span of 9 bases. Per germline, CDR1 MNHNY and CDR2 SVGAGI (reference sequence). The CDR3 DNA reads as TGTGCCAGCAGACAAGATAGCTCCTACAATGAGCAGTTCTTC. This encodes CASRQDSSYNEQFF.

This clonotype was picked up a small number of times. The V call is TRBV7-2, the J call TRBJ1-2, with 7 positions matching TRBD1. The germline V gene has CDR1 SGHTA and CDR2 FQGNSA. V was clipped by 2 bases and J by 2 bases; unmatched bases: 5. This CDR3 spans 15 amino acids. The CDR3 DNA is TGTGCCAGCAGCTTATGGGCAGGGGGAAACTATGGCTACACCTTC. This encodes CASSLWAGGNYGYTF.

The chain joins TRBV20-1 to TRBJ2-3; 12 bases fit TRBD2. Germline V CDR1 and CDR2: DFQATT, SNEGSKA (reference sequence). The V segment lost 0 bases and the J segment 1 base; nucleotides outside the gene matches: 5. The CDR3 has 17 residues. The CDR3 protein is CSARDPSGRGGTDTQYF. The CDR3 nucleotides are TGCAGTGCTAGAGATCCTAGCGGGAGGGGGGGCACAGATACGCAGTATTTT.

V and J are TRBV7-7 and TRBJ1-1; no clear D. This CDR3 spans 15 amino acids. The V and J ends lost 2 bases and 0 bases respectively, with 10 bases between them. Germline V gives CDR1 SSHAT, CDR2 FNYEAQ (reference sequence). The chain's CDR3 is CASSLNRAMNTEAFF. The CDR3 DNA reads TGTGCCAGCAGCTTAAATCGGGCAATGAACACTGAAGCTTTCTTT. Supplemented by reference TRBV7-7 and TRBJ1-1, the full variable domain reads GAGVSQSPRYKVTKRGQDVTLRCDPISSHATLYWYQQALGQGPEFLTYFNYEAQPDKSGLPSDRFSAERPEGSISTLTIQRTEQRDSAMYRCASSLNRAMNTEAFFGQGTRLTVV.

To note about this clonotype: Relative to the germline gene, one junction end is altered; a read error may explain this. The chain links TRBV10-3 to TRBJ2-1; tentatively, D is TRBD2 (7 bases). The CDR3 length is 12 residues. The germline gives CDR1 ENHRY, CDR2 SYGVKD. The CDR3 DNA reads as TGTGCCACCAGTTCGGGGGGCGATGAGCAGTTCTTC. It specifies CATSSGGDEQFF.

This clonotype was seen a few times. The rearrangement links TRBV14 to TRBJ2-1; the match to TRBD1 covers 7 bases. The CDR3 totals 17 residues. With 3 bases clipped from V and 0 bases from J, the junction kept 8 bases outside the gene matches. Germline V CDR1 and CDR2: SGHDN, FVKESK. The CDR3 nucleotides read TGTGCCAGCAGCCACTACGGACAGGTTCGCTCCTACAATGAGCAGTTCTTC. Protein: CASSHYGQVRSYNEQFF.

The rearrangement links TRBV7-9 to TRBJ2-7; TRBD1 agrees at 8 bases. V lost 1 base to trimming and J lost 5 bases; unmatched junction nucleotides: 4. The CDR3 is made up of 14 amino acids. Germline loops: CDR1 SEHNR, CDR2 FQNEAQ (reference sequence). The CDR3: CASSLGTGRDEQYF. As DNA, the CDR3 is TGTGCCAGCAGCTTAGGGACAGGGCGCGACGAGCAGTACTTC.

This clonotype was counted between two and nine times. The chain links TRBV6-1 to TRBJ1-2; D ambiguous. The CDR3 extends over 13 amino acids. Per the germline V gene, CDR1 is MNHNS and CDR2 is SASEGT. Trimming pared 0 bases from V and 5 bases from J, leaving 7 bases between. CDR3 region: CASSEALGYGYTF. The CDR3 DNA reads TGTGCCAGCAGTGAAGCGCTTGGATATGGCTACACCTTC.

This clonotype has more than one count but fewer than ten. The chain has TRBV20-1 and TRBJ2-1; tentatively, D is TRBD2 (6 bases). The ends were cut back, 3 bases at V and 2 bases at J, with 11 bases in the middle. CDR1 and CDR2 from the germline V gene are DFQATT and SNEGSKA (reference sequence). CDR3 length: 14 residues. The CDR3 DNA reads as TGCAGTGCTAGTCTAGCGCCCACCTACAATGAGCAGTTCTTC. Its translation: CSASLAPTYNEQFF.

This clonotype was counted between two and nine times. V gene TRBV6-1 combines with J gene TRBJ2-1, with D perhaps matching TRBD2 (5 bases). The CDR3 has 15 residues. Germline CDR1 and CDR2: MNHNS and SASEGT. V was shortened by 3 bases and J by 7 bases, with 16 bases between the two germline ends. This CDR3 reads CASSDSLRVWNEQFF. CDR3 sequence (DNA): TGTGCCAGCAGTGATTCGTTGAGGGTATGGAATGAGCAGTTCTTC.

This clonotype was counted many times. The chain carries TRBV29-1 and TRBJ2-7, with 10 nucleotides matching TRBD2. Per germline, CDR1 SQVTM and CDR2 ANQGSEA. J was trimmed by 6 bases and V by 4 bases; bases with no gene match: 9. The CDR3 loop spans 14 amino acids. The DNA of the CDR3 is TGCAGCGTTGGGCTTCTAGCGGGAGCTGCCGAGCAGTACTTC. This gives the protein CSVGLLAGAAEQYF.

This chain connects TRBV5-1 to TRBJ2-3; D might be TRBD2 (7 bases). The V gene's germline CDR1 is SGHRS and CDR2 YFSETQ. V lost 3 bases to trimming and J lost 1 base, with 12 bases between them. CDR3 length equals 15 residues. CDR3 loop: CASSWGGIGTDTQYF. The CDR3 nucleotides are TGCGCCAGCAGCTGGGGGGGCATCGGCACAGATACGCAGTATTTT.

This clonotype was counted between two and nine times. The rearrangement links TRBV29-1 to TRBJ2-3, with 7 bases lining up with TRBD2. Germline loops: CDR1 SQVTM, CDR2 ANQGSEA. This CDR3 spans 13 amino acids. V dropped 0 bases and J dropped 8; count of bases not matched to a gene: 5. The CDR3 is CSVEDGSGVTQYF. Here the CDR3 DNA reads TGCAGCGTTGAAGATGGAAGCGGGGTTACGCAGTATTTT.

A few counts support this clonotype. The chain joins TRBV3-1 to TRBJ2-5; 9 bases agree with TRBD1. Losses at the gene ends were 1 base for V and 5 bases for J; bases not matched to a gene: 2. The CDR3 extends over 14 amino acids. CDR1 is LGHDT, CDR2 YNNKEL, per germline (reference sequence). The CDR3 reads CASSQGDRAETQYF. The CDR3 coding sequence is TGTGCCAGCAGCCAAGGGGACAGGGCGGAGACCCAGTACTTC.

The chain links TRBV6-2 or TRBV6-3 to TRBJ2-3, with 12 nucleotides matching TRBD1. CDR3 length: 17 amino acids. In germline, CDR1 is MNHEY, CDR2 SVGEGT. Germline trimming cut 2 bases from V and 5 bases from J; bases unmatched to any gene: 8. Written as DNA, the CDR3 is TGTGCCAGCAGTTACGGCCCGGGACAGGGGGCGCAAGATACGCAGTATTTT. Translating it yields CASSYGPGQGAQDTQYF.

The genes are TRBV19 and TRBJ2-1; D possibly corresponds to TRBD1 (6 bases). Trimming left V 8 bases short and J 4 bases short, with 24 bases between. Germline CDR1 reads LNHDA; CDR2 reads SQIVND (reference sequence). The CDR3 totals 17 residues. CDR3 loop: CASGKRLGHGVYNEQFF. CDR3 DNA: TGTGCCAGTGGTAAACGCTTGGGACACGGTGTTTACAATGAGCAGTTCTTC.

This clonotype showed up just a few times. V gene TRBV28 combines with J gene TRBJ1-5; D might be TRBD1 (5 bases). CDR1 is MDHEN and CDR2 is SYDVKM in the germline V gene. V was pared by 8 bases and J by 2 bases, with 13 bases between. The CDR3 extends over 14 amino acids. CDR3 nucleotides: TGTGCCAGCCGGGGGGTTTCTGGCAATCAGCCCCAGCATTTT. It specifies CASRGVSGNQPQHF. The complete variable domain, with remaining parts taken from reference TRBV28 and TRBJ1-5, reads DVKVTQSSRYLVKRTGEKVFLECVQDMDHENMFWYRQDPGLGLRLIYFSYDVKMKEKGDIPEGYSVSREKKERFSLILESASTNQTSMYLCASRGVSGNQPQHFGDGTRLSIL.

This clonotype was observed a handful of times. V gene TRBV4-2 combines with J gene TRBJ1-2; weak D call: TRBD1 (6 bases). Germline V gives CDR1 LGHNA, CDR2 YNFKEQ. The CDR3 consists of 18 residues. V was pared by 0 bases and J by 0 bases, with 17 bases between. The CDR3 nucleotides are TGTGCCAGCAGCCAAGATCCGGGGGGCAGAACGACTAACTATGGCTACACCTTC. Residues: CASSQDPGGRTTNYGYTF.

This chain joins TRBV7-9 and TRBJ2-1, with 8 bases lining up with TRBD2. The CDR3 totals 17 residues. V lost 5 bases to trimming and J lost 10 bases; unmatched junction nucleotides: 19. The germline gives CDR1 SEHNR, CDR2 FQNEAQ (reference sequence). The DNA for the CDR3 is TGTGCCAGCAGCCCAGCCCAGCGGGGGCCCAGGCGGACCGAGCAGTTCTTC. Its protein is CASSPAQRGPRRTEQFF. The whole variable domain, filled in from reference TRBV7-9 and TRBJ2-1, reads DTGVSQNPRHKITKRGQNVTFRCDPISEHNRLYWYRQTLGQGPEFLTYFQNEAQLEKSRLLSDRFSAERPKGSFSTLEIQRTEQGDSAMYLCASSPAQRGPRRTEQFFGPGTRLTVL.

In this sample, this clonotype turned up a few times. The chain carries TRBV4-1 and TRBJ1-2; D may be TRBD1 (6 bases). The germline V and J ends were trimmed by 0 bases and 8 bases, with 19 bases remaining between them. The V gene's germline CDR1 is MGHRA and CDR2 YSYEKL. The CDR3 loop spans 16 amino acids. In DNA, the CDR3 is TGCGCCAGCAGCCAAGAGGGCGGGGGCGAGTCCGGCGGCTACACCTTC. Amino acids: CASSQEGGGESGGYTF.

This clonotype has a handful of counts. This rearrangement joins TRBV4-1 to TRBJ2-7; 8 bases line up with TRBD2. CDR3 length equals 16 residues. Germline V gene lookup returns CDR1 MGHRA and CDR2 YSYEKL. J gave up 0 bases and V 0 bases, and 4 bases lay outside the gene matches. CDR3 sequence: CASSQDRSGSSYEQYF. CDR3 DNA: TGCGCCAGCAGCCAAGATCGGAGCGGGAGCTCCTACGAGCAGTACTTC.

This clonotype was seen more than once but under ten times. The CDR3 reads CSAQTQATTYEQYF. The CDR3 nucleotides read TGCAGTGCCCAAACACAGGCAACGACCTACGAGCAGTACTTC. This rearrangement joins TRBV20-1 to TRBJ2-7; D might be TRBD1 (5 bases). The CDR3 loop spans 14 amino acids. Trimming stripped 6 bases from V and 2 bases from J, with 17 bases between. From germline, CDR1 is DFQATT and CDR2 SNEGSKA (reference sequence).

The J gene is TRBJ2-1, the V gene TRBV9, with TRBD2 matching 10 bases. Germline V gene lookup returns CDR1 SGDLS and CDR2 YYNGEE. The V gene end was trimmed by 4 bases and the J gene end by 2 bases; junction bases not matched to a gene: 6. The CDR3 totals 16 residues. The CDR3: CASSKQRGGAYNEQFF. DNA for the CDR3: TGTGCCAGCAGCAAACAGCGGGGGGGCGCCTACAATGAGCAGTTCTTC.

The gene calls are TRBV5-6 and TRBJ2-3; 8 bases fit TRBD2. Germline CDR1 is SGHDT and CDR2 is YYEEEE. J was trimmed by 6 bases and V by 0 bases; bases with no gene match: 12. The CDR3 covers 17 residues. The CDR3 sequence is CASSLALQRGPTDTQYF. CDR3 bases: TGTGCCAGCAGCTTGGCCTTGCAGCGGGGGCCCACTGATACGCAGTATTTT.

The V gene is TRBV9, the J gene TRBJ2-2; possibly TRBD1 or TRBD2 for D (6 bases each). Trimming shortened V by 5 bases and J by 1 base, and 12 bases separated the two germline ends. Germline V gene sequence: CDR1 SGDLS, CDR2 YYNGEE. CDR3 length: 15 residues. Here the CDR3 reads CASRTGGLNTGELFF. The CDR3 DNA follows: TGTGCCAGCAGAACCGGGGGCCTGAACACCGGGGAGCTGTTTTTT. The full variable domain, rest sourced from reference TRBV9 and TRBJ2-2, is DSGVTQTPKHLITATGQRVTLRCSPRSGDLSVYWYQQSLDQGLQFLIQYYNGEERAKGNILERFSAQQFPDLHSELNLSSLELGDSALYFCASRTGGLNTGELFFGEGSRLTVL.